What follows is one T cell receptor (beta chain) and its context. V dropped 6 bases and J dropped 8; count of bases not matched to a gene: 11. Germline V gives CDR1 MNHEY, CDR2 SMNVEV (reference sequence). The CDR3 is made up of 14 amino acids. Profiled with immunoSEQ multiplex PCR; TCRdb holds only in-frame clones, not every one. Of some 100,000 clones listed, roughly 92% are singletons. The sample belongs to a study of blood T cell repertoires in COVID-19. Overall study: Acute and convalescent COVID-19 specimens originated in the United States, Italy and Spain.

This TCR was recovered from a man between 60 and 75 years old with acute or convalescent COVID-19. This chain links TRBV27 with TRBJ1-2; TRBD1 aligns across 8 bases. Sequencing was done on a sample of peripheral blood. The CDR3 loop is CASSLGTGGQGYTF. CDR3 nucleotide sequence: TGTGCCAGCAGCCTTGGTACAGGGGGACAAGGCTACACCTTC.